The sequence of this T cell receptor beta chain was determined in a study of PD-L1 blockade in urothelial cancer (dated by TCRdb to 2016 to 2017). In terms of the full investigation: All patients started therapy at some point between 2014 and 2016 and received atezolizumab 1,200 mg intravenously every 3 weeks. Eight to ten patients achieved durable clinical benefit and some 20 did not. In the same patients, pretreatment tumors underwent whole exome sequencing and RNA sequencing in addition to TCR sequencing. A median of around 150,000 T cells and approximately 83,000 unique TCRs was obtained from blood samples, and a median clonality of roughly 0.08 was observed. The study, an exploratory multi-omic analysis, examined somatic, immune and clinical correlates of response to PD-L1 blockade with atezolizumab in urothelial cancer. Pretreatment tumor samples, along with matched peripheral blood collected serially before and after atezolizumab treatment, underwent TCR sequencing. Progression-free survival longer than 6 months counted as durable clinical benefit, and TCR features were additionally tested against both progression-free and overall survival. About 85% of the 29 patients were identified as males with urothelial cancer of bladder origin, and a prior smoking history was reported by 18 of 29 patients. Patients had an ECOG performance status of 0 or 1 and had received between 0 and 3 prior chemotherapy regimens. Blood samples were analyzed at two time points: 3 weeks after treatment start (second dose) and 6 weeks after treatment start. Pretreatment blood TCR-seq was available for 27 to 30 patients, at least one posttreatment blood collection was obtained for some 24 patients, and tumor TCR-seq was available for some 24 patients. What the research found in general, with its limitations: Small sample size (n ≈ 29) and many exploratory analyses mean the results are intended to be hypothesis-generating. Improved progression-free and overall survival was associated with having pretreatment peripheral blood TCR clonality below the median. Among patients with durable benefit, tumor-associated TCR clones showed greater expansion in peripheral blood 3 weeks after treatment started (n ≈ 20, p = 0.022).

The time point label here, explained by the study, means: pretreatment peripheral blood. A cohort of about 27 patients with locally advanced or metastatic urothelial carcinoma, treated at Memorial Sloan Kettering on a trial protocol, was included. Peripheral blood mononuclear cells were collected pretreatment and during treatment, with between 1 and 8 total time points per patient. The Qiagen DNeasy Blood extraction kit was used to purify genomic DNA from total PBMCs and from tumor samples. Collected pretreatment and during treatment, PBMCs were isolated and stored as previously described. To estimate absolute template abundance from read counts, synthetic TCR analog templates were spiked into each PCR. The immunoSEQ assay was used to amplify TCRbeta CDR3 regions from genomic DNA with bias-controlled V and J gene primers. Rearranged TCRbeta segments were sequenced at approximately 20X coverage. As for the authors' bioinformatics: Sequencing errors were corrected by clustering, and CDR3s were annotated against IMGT so that V, D and J genes could be assigned. Out-of-frame and stop-codon sequences were excluded, and only productive TCRbeta rearrangements were used in downstream analyses. To compute clonality, Shannon entropy was normalized by the log of the number of unique productive sequences and then subtracted from one. Clones differing between time points or between blood and tumor were identified by Fisher's exact test with Benjamini-Hochberg correction at adjusted p below 0.01. Here the immuneACCESS table is served through TCRdb, limited to in-frame sequences with V and J called. Missing clones are a known gap in these copies; in checked studies unresolved V genes cover under half, and the rest lacks a known reason. The DNA was the basis for D and trimming; V, J and clone size are from that table. Across this sample there are 85,000 to 100,000 clones, with around nine tenths seen only once. The leading ten clones occupy approximately 2% of the sample.

About this clone itself: The antigen this receptor binds is unknown. Base qualities were left out, and no much larger clone turns up one base away.

This TCR was recovered from a man between 60 and 75 years old with urothelial cancer. This material consisted of PBMCs, taken around atezolizumab (anti-PD-L1) treatment.

The CDR3: CASSSQGNSPLHF. Read as DNA, the sequence is TGTGCCAGCAGCTCACAGGGAAATTCACCCCTCCACTTT. The rearrangement joined TRBV9 to TRBJ1-6; the D gene is possibly TRBD1, with 6 bases matching. From a lookup of the germline V gene, CDR1 and CDR2 are SGDLS and YYNGEE. Trimming takes 4 bases from V and 7 bases from J, and the germline ends sit 9 bases apart. Including the terminal cysteine and phenylalanine, the CDR3 comprises 13 residues. The DNA shown is the 39-base CDR3, in frame from base 1.